A single sample is the source of the 23 T cell receptor beta chains below, sequenced in a study of post-analysis software for immune sequencing data. These receptors are not linked to any known antigen. Researchers reported that TCR beta cDNA libraries carried unique molecular identifiers. Using its own MiXCR run on the PCR reads, TCRdb lists one record per CDR3 protein. This sample yields fewer than 850,000 distinct CDR3 sequences, of which 25% to 30% are seen a single time; roughly 0.57% belongs to the top ten. Study findings and constraints: Relative to controls, patients had several TRBV segments at higher frequency, with TRBV5-6, TRBV5-1 and TRBV20-1 among these.

What was sequenced was blood. All receptors come from a girl aged 5 to 17 with multiple sclerosis.

A few counts support this clonotype. The V call is TRBV6-5, the J call TRBJ2-1; 8 bases map to TRBD2. J gave up 12 bases and V 0 bases, and 13 bases lay outside the gene matches. Germline loops: CDR1 MNHEY, CDR2 SVGAGI. There are 16 residues in the CDR3. CDR3 bases: TGTGCCAGCAGTTACTCCGGGGGGGCGCTGGTACTTGGGCAGTTCTTC. This codes for CASSYSGGALVLGQFF.

This rearrangement joins TRBV5-1 to TRBJ2-5; 9 nucleotides match TRBD2. The CDR3 has 15 amino acids. Trimming took 0 bases from V and 4 from J; bases not matched to a gene: 4. CDR1 is SGHRS, CDR2 YFSETQ, per germline. The CDR3 nucleotides are TGCGCCAGCAGCTTGGGGTCTAGCGGGGCAGAGACCCAGTACTTC. This translates into CASSLGSSGAETQYF.

This clonotype has only a few counts. The chain couples TRBV11-2 to TRBJ2-1; the match to TRBD2 covers 9 bases. Germline V gene data show CDR1 as SGHAT and CDR2 as FQNNGV. The CDR3 extends over 15 amino acids. J was trimmed by 7 bases and V by 1 base; bases with no gene match: 5. In DNA form, the CDR3 reads TGTGCCAGCAGCTTAGGAGCGGGAGGCCGAAATGAGCAGTTCTTC. This translates into CASSLGAGGRNEQFF.

V and J are TRBV2 and TRBJ2-5; 8 positions agree with TRBD2. The CDR3 covers 13 residues. Germline CDR1 SNHLY, CDR2 FYNNEI. V was clipped by 7 bases and J by 0 bases; unmatched bases: 1. CDR3 in amino acids: CASKLADQETQYF. Written as DNA, the CDR3 is TGTGCCAGCAAACTAGCGGACCAAGAGACCCAGTACTTC. Variable domain in full (rest from reference TRBV2 and TRBJ2-5): EPEVTQTPSHQVTQMGQEVILRCVPISNHLYFYWYRQILGQKVEFLVSFYNNEISEKSEIFDDQFSVERPDGSNFTLKIRSTKLEDSAMYFCASKLADQETQYFGPGTRLLVL.

The chain carries TRBV7-2 and TRBJ1-1, with TRBD1 identical over 8 bases. The germline CDR1 and CDR2 sequences are SGHTA and FQGNSA. The CDR3 consists of 16 residues. With 3 bases clipped from V and 5 bases from J, the junction kept 11 bases outside the gene matches. DNA of the CDR3: TGTGCCAGCAGCTTCAGGGGGCTAGGGCTGGTTACTGAAGCTTTCTTT. Translated: CASSFRGLGLVTEAFF.

V is TRBV28 and J is TRBJ2-5, with 7 bases identical to TRBD1. The J segment lost 5 bases and the V segment lost 4 bases, leaving 16 bases of the junction unmatched. Germline V gene sequence: CDR1 MDHEN, CDR2 SYDVKM. There are 17 residues in the CDR3. The CDR3 reads CASSSNRFGDRKETQYF. The CDR3 DNA sequence: TGTGCCAGCAGTTCAAACCGATTTGGGGACAGAAAGGAGACCCAGTACTTC.

A few counts support this clonotype. The chain has TRBV7-9 and TRBJ1-1; D is ambiguous. CDR3 length: 15 amino acids. Germline values: CDR1 SEHNR, CDR2 FQNEAQ (reference sequence). Trimming took off 5 bases at V and 1 base at J, with 14 bases between the two ends. CDR3 in DNA: TGTGCCAGCAGCCTTCTCGGGCTTAAGAACACTGAAGCTTTCTTT. Its protein product is CASSLLGLKNTEAFF.

This clonotype turned up a few times. The rearrangement joins TRBV20-1 to TRBJ2-7, with 14 bases fitting TRBD2. After removal of 0 bases from V and 3 bases from J, the junction contained 10 bases not matched to a gene. Germline CDR1 DFQATT, CDR2 SNEGSKA (reference sequence). The length of the CDR3 is 18 residues. As DNA, the CDR3 is TGCAGTGCTAGAGATATTGGGACTAGCGGGAGAGAGTACTACGAGCAGTACTTC. The encoded protein is CSARDIGTSGREYYEQYF.

This sequence joins TRBV27 and TRBJ2-1, with D hard to call. The V and J ends lost 4 bases and 15 bases respectively, with 13 bases between them. The germline V gene has CDR1 MNHEY and CDR2 SMNVEV (reference sequence). The CDR3 is made up of 11 amino acids. Written as DNA, the CDR3 is TGTGCCAGCAGTTCCCGGGTAGGTGGGTTCTTC. It codes for CASSSRVGGFF.

The genes are TRBV12-3 or TRBV12-4 and TRBJ2-1; weak D call: TRBD2 (6 bases). The CDR3 has 14 residues. The V end lost 8 bases, the J end lost 6 bases, and 17 bases lay between the germline ends. The CDR3, as DNA: TGTGCCAGCGGTTGGGGGACTGGCAGCAATGAGCAGTTCTTC. Amino acid sequence: CASGWGTGSNEQFF.

This clonotype was seen only a few times. The chain joins TRBV29-1 to TRBJ2-7; D is perhaps TRBD1 (5 bases). The V end lost 7 bases, the J end lost 2 bases, and 18 bases lay between the germline ends. CDR3 size: 14 residues. The germline V gene has CDR1 SQVTM and CDR2 ANQGSEA. CDR3 residues: CSGGFSTVTYEQYF. The CDR3, as DNA: TGCAGCGGAGGTTTCTCGACAGTTACCTACGAGCAGTACTTC.

This clonotype was counted a few times. The CDR3 region has the DNA TGCGCCAGCAGCTTGGGGCGGAATGTAGCTAACTATGGCTACACCTTC. Protein sequence: CASSLGRNVANYGYTF. This rearrangement joins TRBV5-1 to TRBJ1-2; D remains unclear. This CDR3 is 16 amino acids long. The V end was cut by 0 bases, the J end by 0 bases, with 12 bases between. CDR1 and CDR2 (germline): SGHRS, YFSETQ.

In this sample, this clonotype turned up many times. The chain recombines TRBV7-2 with TRBJ2-1; 11 nucleotides align to TRBD2. Germline CDR1 is SGHTA and CDR2 is FQGNSA. The V gene end was trimmed by 7 bases and the J gene end by 3 bases; junction bases not matched to a gene: 5. The CDR3 totals 15 residues. The CDR3 here is CASTLGLAGYNEQFF. CDR3 sequence (DNA): TGTGCCAGCACCCTCGGACTAGCGGGCTACAATGAGCAGTTCTTC.

This clonotype was counted at least ten times. This chain links TRBV6-2 or TRBV6-3 with TRBJ2-3; D is ambiguous. The CDR3 runs to 12 residues. With 5 bases removed from V and 2 bases from J, the gap between germline ends came to 5 bases. Germline assignment: CDR1 MNHEY and CDR2 SVGEGT. CDR3 residues: CASSQITDTQYF. The CDR3 nucleotides read TGTGCCAGCAGTCAGATCACAGATACGCAGTATTTT.

The CDR3 DNA is TGTGCCAGCAGTTCGCCGTGTCAAGCCCTAGCGGGAGAGAGGAATGAGCAGTTCTTC. Its protein product is CASSSPCQALAGERNEQFF. The chain employs TRBV27 and TRBJ2-1; TRBD2 matches 10 bases. V lost 4 bases, J lost 7 bases, and 19 bases stayed unmatched. The CDR3 runs 19 residues. Germline CDR1 and CDR2: MNHEY and SMNVEV (reference sequence).

J is TRBJ1-4 and V is TRBV4-1; D remains ambiguous. V was pared by 3 bases and J by 4 bases, with 12 bases between. The CDR3 is 15 amino acids. Germline CDR1 is MGHRA and CDR2 is YSYEKL. The DNA of the CDR3 is TGCGCCAGCAGCCACGAAGGACGGAGTAATGAAAAACTGTTTTTT. Protein product: CASSHEGRSNEKLFF.

This chain joins TRBV9 and TRBJ1-1; 7 positions match TRBD1. Germline trimming cut 3 bases from V and 2 bases from J; bases unmatched to any gene: 28. The CDR3 has 22 amino acids. Germline assignment: CDR1 SGDLS and CDR2 YYNGEE. The CDR3: CASSAPPTGSETRRSQNTEAFF. In DNA form, the CDR3 reads TGTGCCAGCAGCGCTCCTCCGACAGGGTCTGAAACCCGGCGGTCTCAAAACACTGAAGCTTTCTTT.

This clonotype was seen more than once but under ten times. V is TRBV10-3 and J is TRBJ2-7; the D is unclear. The V gene's germline CDR1 is ENHRY and CDR2 SYGVKD. V lost 3 bases, J lost 4 bases, and 13 bases lay in between. This CDR3 has 14 residues. CDR3 region: CAISDYDGKYEQYF. CDR3 sequence (DNA): TGTGCCATCAGTGACTATGACGGAAAGTACGAGCAGTACTTC.

This clonotype was picked up a small number of times. This chain uses TRBV12-3 or TRBV12-4 with TRBJ1-1, with D possibly being TRBD1 (5 bases). V lost 2 bases, J lost 2 bases, and 15 bases lay in between. The length of the CDR3 is 16 residues. The CDR3 region has the DNA TGTGCCAGCAGTTTAAAAGGACACGGAGGAAACACTGAAGCTTTCTTT. Residues: CASSLKGHGGNTEAFF.

This clonotype was counted many times. The rearrangement uses TRBV6-5 and TRBJ2-1; no definite D call. V was pared by 0 bases and J by 10 bases, with 4 bases between. The CDR3 is 11 residues long. Germline V CDR1 and CDR2: MNHEY, SVGAGI. CDR3 DNA sequence: TGTGCCAGCAGTTACTCGGGGGAGCAGTTCTTC. Its protein is CASSYSGEQFF.

This clonotype appeared a few times. The chain joins TRBV20-1 to TRBJ1-2; D gene uncertain. This CDR3 has 9 residues. Trimming pared 3 bases from V and 11 bases from J, leaving 7 bases between. From germline, CDR1 is DFQATT and CDR2 SNEGSKA (reference sequence). CDR3 sequence: CSASMAYTF. CDR3 nucleotide sequence: TGCAGTGCTAGCATGGCATACACCTTC.

This clonotype was found a few times. The V and J genes are TRBV3-1 and TRBJ1-2; D remains ambiguous. The CDR3 consists of 14 residues. The V end lost 0 bases, the J end lost 7 bases, and 12 bases lay between the germline ends. Germline CDR1 and CDR2: LGHDT and YNNKEL (reference sequence). The CDR3 is CASSQESGPRGYTF. CDR3 nucleotides: TGTGCCAGCAGCCAAGAGTCCGGACCCCGTGGCTACACCTTC.

This clonotype was counted only a few times. This chain uses TRBV2 with TRBJ2-3; D not resolved. Germline CDR1 and CDR2: SNHLY and FYNNEI. The CDR3 loop spans 13 amino acids. V gave up 7 bases and J gave up 5 bases, with 13 bases separating them. CDR3 DNA: TGTGCCAGCATTCCGGGCGAAGGAGATACGCAGTATTTT. Encoded protein: CASIPGEGDTQYF. Combining the CDR3 with reference TRBV2 and TRBJ2-3 gives the whole variable domain EPEVTQTPSHQVTQMGQEVILRCVPISNHLYFYWYRQILGQKVEFLVSFYNNEISEKSEIFDDQFSVERPDGSNFTLKIRSTKLEDSAMYFCASIPGEGDTQYFGPGTRLTVL.